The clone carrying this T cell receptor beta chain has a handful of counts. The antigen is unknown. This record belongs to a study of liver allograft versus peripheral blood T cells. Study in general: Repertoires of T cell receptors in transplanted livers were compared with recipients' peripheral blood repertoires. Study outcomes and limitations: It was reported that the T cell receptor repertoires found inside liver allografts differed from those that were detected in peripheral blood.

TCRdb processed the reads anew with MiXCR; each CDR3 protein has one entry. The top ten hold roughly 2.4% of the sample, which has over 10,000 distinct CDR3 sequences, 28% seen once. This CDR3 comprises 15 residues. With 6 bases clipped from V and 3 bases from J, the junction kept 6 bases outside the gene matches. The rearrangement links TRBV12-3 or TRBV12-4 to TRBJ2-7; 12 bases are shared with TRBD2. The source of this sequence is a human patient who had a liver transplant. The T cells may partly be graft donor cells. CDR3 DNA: TGTGCCAGCAGACCGTCGACTAGCGGGGGCTACGAGCAGTACTTC. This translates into CASRPSTSGGYEQYF.